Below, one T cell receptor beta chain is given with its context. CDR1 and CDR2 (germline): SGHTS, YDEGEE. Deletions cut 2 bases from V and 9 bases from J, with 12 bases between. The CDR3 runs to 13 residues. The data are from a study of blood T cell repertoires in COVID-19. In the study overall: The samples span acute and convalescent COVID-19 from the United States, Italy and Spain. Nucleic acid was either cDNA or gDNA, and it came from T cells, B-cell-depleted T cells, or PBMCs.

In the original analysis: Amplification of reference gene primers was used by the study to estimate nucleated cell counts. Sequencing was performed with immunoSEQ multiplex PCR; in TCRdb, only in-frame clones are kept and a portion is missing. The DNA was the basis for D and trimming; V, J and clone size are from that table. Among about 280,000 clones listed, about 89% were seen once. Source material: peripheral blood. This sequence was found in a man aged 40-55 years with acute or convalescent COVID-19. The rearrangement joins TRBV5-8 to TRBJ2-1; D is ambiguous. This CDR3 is CASSLMLRSEQFF. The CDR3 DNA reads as TGTGCCAGCAGCTTAATGCTTAGGAGTGAGCAGTTCTTC.